This TCR beta chain came from a study of shared clonotypes between healthy human individuals. The study, taken as a whole, reports: Relative to clonotypes present in all four donors, those not shared had lower generation probabilities. Represented diversity, genetic and exposure-history alike, was limited by few donors.

A note on this clone: Its antigen is not identified.

Over several immunoSEQ plates, each subset's genomic DNA was distributed in even portions. About 30,000 T cell genomes (approximately 190 ng DNA) went into each sorted-subset replicate. The repertoire was sequenced with immunoSEQ multiplex PCR; TCRdb's copy has only in-frame clones and lacks some. This repertoire shows about a million clones, approximately 72% found once; its top ten account for approximately 1.5%. Deletions cut 0 bases from V and 5 bases from J, with 9 bases between. Germline V gene lookup returns CDR1 SGHRS and CDR2 YFSETQ. CDR3 length: 13 residues. Sequencing used memory CD4+ T cells sorted from blood. Subset of the sample: CD45RA-negative fraction. The chain recombines TRBV5-1 with TRBJ2-7; D is unclear. This TCR was sampled from a man in his late teens or twenties in good health. Written as DNA, the CDR3 is TGCGCCAGCAGCTTGGCCGGCCGTGACGAGCAGTACTTC. It specifies CASSLAGRDEQYF.